Below are 8 T cell receptor beta chains sequenced from a single sample in a study of T cells after yellow fever vaccination. TCRdb independently ran MiXCR on the 5' RACE reads; one entry per CDR3 protein. This sample has 300,000 or so distinct CDR3 sequences, with around 13% found just once. Sequencing used CD4+ T cells sorted from PBMCs, obtained 45 days after the yellow fever booster vaccination. All receptors derive from a man aged 25-45 years who received the YFV17D yellow fever vaccine.

The table lists this clonotype with a few counts. The chain carries TRBV4-3 and TRBJ2-1; TRBD1 agrees at 10 bases. Germline values: CDR1 LGHNA, CDR2 YSLEER. V was pared by 1 base and J by 10 bases, with 7 bases of the junction left unmatched. This CDR3 has 15 amino acids. The DNA of the CDR3 is TGCGCCAGCAGCCAAGGACAGGGGGCGCGAAGCGAGCAGTTCTTC. Amino acids: CASSQGQGARSEQFF.

This clonotype was counted ten times or more. The chain links TRBV6-5 to TRBJ1-2; tentatively, D is TRBD1 (6 bases). Trimming cost V 1 base and J 2 bases, with 8 bases left between them. Germline V gene lookup returns CDR1 MNHEY and CDR2 SVGAGI. This CDR3 has 14 amino acids. The CDR3 nucleotides are TGTGCCAGCAGTTACTTTCAGGGGAACTATGGCTACACCTTC. Translated: CASSYFQGNYGYTF.

The CDR3: CASSYSLGGKGQPQHF. The CDR3 DNA follows: TGTGCCAGCAGTTACTCGTTGGGGGGCAAAGGGCAGCCCCAGCATTTT. V is TRBV6-5 and J is TRBJ1-5, with TRBD1 as a possible D gene (6 bases). The CDR3 spans 16 residues. Trimming took 0 bases from V and 7 from J, leaving 16 bases between them. Germline assignment: CDR1 MNHEY and CDR2 SVGAGI.

This clonotype was observed a handful of times. J is TRBJ1-1 and V is TRBV18; no reliable D call. The V end lost 3 bases, the J end lost 7 bases, and 9 bases lay between the germline ends. The CDR3 totals 12 residues. Germline V gene sequence: CDR1 KGHSH, CDR2 LQKENI. In DNA, the CDR3 is TGTGCCAGCTCACCCCAAGCGGGTGAAGCTTTCTTT. The encoded protein is CASSPQAGEAFF.

This rearrangement joins TRBV4-3 to TRBJ2-7; 10 nucleotides line up with TRBD2. Germline assignment: CDR1 LGHNA and CDR2 YSLEER. V lost 3 bases and J lost 2; bases outside the gene matches: 13. This CDR3 has 18 amino acids. CDR3 sequence: CASSQPLGLAGVAYEQYF. For the CDR3, the DNA is TGCGCCAGCAGCCAGCCCCTGGGGCTAGCGGGGGTAGCCTACGAGCAGTACTTC.

This sequence joins TRBV24-1 and TRBJ2-3, with 7 bases matching TRBD1. The CDR3 covers 17 residues. The germline gives CDR1 KGHDR, CDR2 SFDVKD. Trimming took 4 bases from V and 2 from J; bases not matched to a gene: 11. The CDR3 loop is CATSDSTAGTDTDTQYF. CDR3 nucleotides: TGTGCCACCAGTGACTCAACAGCCGGGACAGACACAGATACGCAGTATTTT.

The sample holds many counts of this clonotype. This chain uses TRBV4-2 with TRBJ1-5, with 9 positions matching TRBD1. CDR3 length equals 18 residues. Germline V gene data show CDR1 as LGHNA and CDR2 as YNFKEQ. V gave up 0 bases and J gave up 0 bases; unmatched junction bases: 6. The CDR3 sequence: CASSQDPGQGYSNQPQHF. The CDR3 DNA sequence: TGTGCCAGCAGCCAAGATCCGGGACAGGGCTATAGCAATCAGCCCCAGCATTTT.

This clonotype appeared many times. The chain is built from TRBV29-1 and TRBJ2-2; 7 bases are a match to TRBD1. The CDR3 has 15 residues. CDR1 is SQVTM and CDR2 is ANQGSEA in the germline V gene. J was trimmed by 1 base and V by 6 bases; bases with no gene match: 8. This CDR3 is CSVQGGLGNTGELFF. DNA for the CDR3: TGCAGCGTACAAGGGGGCTTGGGGAACACCGGGGAGCTGTTTTTT.